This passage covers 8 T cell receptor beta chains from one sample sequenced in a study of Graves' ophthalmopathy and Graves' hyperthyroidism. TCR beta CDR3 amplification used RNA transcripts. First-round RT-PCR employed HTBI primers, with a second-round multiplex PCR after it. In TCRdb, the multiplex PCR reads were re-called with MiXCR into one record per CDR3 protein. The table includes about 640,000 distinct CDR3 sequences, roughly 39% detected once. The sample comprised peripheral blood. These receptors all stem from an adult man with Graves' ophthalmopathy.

The CDR3 nucleotides read TGCGCCAGCAGCCAAGAGCGGCCCCTGAACACTGAAGCTTTCTTT. Protein product: CASSQERPLNTEAFF. J is TRBJ1-1 and V is TRBV4-1; D remains unclear. V dropped 0 bases and J dropped 0 bases, with 8 bases sitting between them. Germline CDR1 MGHRA, CDR2 YSYEKL. CDR3 length: 15 amino acids.

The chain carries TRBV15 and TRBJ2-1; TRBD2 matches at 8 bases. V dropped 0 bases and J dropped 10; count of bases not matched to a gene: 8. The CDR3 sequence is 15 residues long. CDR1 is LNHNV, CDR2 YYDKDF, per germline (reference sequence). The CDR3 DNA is TGTGCCACCAGCAGAGATCTGCGGGAGGCCCGAGAGCAGTTCTTC. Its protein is CATSRDLREAREQFF.

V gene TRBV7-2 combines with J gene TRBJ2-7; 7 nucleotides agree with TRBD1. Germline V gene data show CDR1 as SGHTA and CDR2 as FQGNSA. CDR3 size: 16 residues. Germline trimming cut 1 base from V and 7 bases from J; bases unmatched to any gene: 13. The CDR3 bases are TGTGCCAGCAGCTTAGGCTTGGGCAGGGGGATCCATGAGCAGTACTTC. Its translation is CASSLGLGRGIHEQYF.

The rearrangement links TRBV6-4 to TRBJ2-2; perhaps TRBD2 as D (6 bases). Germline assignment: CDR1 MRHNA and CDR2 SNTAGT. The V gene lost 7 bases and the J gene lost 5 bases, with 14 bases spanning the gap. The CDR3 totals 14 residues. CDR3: CASTASAQTGELFF. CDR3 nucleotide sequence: TGTGCCAGCACCGCTAGCGCCCAGACCGGGGAGCTGTTTTTT.

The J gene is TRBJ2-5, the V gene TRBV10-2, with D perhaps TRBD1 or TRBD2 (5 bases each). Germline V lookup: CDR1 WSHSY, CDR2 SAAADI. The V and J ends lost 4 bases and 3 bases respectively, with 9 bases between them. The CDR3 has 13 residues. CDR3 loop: CASSGGPKETQYF. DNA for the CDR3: TGCGCCAGCAGTGGGGGACCTAAAGAGACCCAGTACTTC.

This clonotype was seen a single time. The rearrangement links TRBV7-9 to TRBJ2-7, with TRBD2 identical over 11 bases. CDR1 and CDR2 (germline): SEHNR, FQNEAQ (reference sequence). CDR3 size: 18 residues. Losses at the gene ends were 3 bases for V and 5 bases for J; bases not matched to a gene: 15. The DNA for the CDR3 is TGTGCCAGCAGCTTGGCAGGGCTAGCGGGGGGTCTTCCCGACGAGCAGTACTTC. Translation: CASSLAGLAGGLPDEQYF.

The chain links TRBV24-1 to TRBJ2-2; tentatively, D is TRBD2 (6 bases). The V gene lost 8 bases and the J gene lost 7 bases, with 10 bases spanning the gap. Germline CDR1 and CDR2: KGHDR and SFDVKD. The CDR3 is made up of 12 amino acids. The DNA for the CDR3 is TGTGCCACCACCGTGGAGGGCGGGGAGCTGTTTTTT. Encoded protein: CATTVEGGELFF.

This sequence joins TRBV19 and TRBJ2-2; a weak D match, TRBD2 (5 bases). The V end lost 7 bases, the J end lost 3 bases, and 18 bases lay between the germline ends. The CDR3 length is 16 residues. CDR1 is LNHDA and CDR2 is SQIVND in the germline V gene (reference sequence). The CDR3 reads CASKDGLTDYTGELFF. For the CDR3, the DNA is TGTGCCAGTAAAGATGGGTTGACGGACTACACCGGGGAGCTGTTTTTT.